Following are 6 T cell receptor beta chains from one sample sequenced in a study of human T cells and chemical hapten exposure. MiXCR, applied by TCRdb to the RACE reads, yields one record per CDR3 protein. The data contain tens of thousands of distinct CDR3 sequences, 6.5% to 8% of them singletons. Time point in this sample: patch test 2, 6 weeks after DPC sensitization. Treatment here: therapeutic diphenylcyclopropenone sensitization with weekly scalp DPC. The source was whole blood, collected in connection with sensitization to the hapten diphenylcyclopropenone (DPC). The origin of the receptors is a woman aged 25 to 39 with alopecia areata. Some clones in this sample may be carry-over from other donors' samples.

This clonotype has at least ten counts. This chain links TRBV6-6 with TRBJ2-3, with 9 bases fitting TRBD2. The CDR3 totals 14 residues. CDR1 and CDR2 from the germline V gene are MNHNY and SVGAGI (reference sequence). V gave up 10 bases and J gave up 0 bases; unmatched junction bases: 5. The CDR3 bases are TGTGCCACCTCTAGCGGGGTGAGCACAGATACGCAGTATTTT. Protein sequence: CATSSGVSTDTQYF.

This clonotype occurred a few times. This CDR3 is CASSLEWGQEETQYF. CDR3 coding DNA: TGCGCCAGCAGCTTGGAGTGGGGCCAAGAAGAGACCCAGTACTTC. This chain connects TRBV5-1 to TRBJ2-5; maybe TRBD1 (5 bases). This CDR3 spans 15 amino acids. V shed 0 bases and J shed 3 bases, with 12 bases lying between them. Germline-derived CDR1 and CDR2 are SGHRS and YFSETQ.

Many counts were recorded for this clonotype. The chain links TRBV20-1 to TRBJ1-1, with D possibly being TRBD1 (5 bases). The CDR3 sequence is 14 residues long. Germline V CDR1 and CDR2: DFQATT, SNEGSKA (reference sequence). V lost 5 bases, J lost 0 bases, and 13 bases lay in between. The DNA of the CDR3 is TGCAGTGCTCCGCCTAGGGGAGTGAACACTGAAGCTTTCTTT. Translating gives CSAPPRGVNTEAFF.

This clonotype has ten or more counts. The CDR3 reads CASSFGDRESREQYF. In DNA, the CDR3 is TGTGCCAGCAGCTTTGGGGACAGGGAATCGCGCGAGCAGTACTTC. V gene TRBV7-2 combines with J gene TRBJ2-7; 9 nucleotides align to TRBD1. The CDR3 sequence is 15 residues long. With V trimmed by 3 bases and J by 6 bases, 9 bases remained unmatched. Per the germline V gene, CDR1 is SGHTA and CDR2 is FQGNSA.

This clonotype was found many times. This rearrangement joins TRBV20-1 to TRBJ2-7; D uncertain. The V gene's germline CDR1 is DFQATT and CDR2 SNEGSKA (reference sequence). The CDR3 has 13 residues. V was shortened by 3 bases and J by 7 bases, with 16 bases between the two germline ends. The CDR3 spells CSASRAAVGEQYF. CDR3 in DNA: TGCAGTGCTAGTAGGGCGGCGGTGGGAGAGCAGTACTTC.

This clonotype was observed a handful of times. CDR3 nucleotides: TGTGCCAGCGGATGGGACTTACCGAGGTACGAGCAGTACTTC. Its translation is CASGWDLPRYEQYF. J is TRBJ2-7 and V is TRBV7-2; D might be TRBD2 (6 bases). Trimming removed 8 bases at V and 4 bases at J, with 18 bases between. Germline V gene data show CDR1 as SGHTA and CDR2 as FQGNSA. The CDR3 has 14 residues. Together with reference TRBV7-2 and TRBJ2-7, the CDR3 gives the full variable domain: GAGVSQSPSNKVTEKGKDVELRCDPISGHTALYWYRQSLGQGLEFLIYFQGNSAPDKSGLPSDRFSAERTGGSVSTLTIQRTQQEDSAVYLCASGWDLPRYEQYFGPGTRLTVT.